A selection of T cell receptor beta chains follows, all from one sample in a study of T cell changes during pregnancy in multiple sclerosis. The method was immunoSEQ multiplex PCR; TCRdb's version includes in-frame clones alone and lacks a portion of them. The sample has 20,000 to 25,000 clones; roughly 90% are singletons. Specimen: CD8+ T cells from peripheral blood mononuclear cells, collected in the first trimester of pregnancy. These receptor sequences come from a female donor in good health, enrolled as a control in a pregnancy study. Both conserved end residues are part of each CDR3. The order of the fields is J gene, V gene, D gene, clone size, CDR3 protein, CDR3 DNA. D genes are given only for firm matches. A clone size is listed for some rows: how often the clone was seen (once, few, many), or a class if it is expanded.

j_gene: TRBJ2-3; v_gene: TRBV11-1; d_gene: -; abundance: -; CDR3aa: CASSPPPAGATDTQYF; CDR3nt: TGTGCCAGCAGCCCCCCCCCGGCAGGGGCCACAGATACGCAGTATTTT
j_gene: TRBJ2-5; v_gene: TRBV9; d_gene: -; abundance: -; CDR3aa: CASSGLSWGQETQYF; CDR3nt: TGTGCCAGCAGCGGACTATCCTGGGGCCAAGAGACCCAGTACTTC
j_gene: TRBJ1-1; v_gene: TRBV4-3; d_gene: -; abundance: -; CDR3aa: CASRPGVAVVTEAFF; CDR3nt: TGCGCCAGCAGGCCCGGAGTGGCGGTGGTCACTGAAGCTTTCTTT
j_gene: TRBJ1-1; v_gene: TRBV25-1; d_gene: TRBD1; abundance: -; CDR3aa: CASSGRQGLAEAFF; CDR3nt: TGTGCCAGCAGTGGTCGACAGGGGTTGGCTGAAGCTTTCTTT
j_gene: TRBJ2-4; v_gene: TRBV5-6; d_gene: TRBD1; abundance: -; CDR3aa: CASSPLTGGADIQYF; CDR3nt: TGTGCCAGCAGCCCCTTGACAGGGGGCGCAGACATTCAGTACTTC
j_gene: TRBJ1-3; v_gene: TRBV2; d_gene: TRBD1; abundance: -; CDR3aa: CASSEGQGNTIYF; CDR3nt: TGTGCCAGCAGTGAGGGACAGGGAAACACCATATATTTT
j_gene: TRBJ1-2; v_gene: TRBV15; d_gene: TRBD1; abundance: -; CDR3aa: CATSRDRQGADGYTF; CDR3nt: TGTGCCACCAGCAGAGATAGACAGGGGGCCGATGGCTACACCTTC
j_gene: TRBJ1-2; v_gene: TRBV15; d_gene: -; abundance: -; CDR3aa: CATSPQTGIYGYTF; CDR3nt: TGTGCCACCAGCCCTCAAACCGGGATCTATGGCTACACCTTC
j_gene: TRBJ2-1; v_gene: TRBV9; d_gene: TRBD2; abundance: -; CDR3aa: CASSASGSGNEQFF; CDR3nt: TGTGCCAGCAGCGCTAGCGGGAGCGGCAATGAGCAGTTCTTC
j_gene: TRBJ2-5; v_gene: TRBV7-9; d_gene: -; abundance: -; CDR3aa: CASSITGTETQYF; CDR3nt: TGTGCCAGCAGCATCACAGGGACAGAGACCCAGTACTTC
j_gene: TRBJ1-4; v_gene: TRBV4-1; d_gene: -; abundance: once; CDR3aa: CASSQVLWEKLFF; CDR3nt: TGCGCCAGCAGCCAAGTACTCTGGGAAAAACTGTTTTTT
j_gene: TRBJ2-7; v_gene: TRBV11-2; d_gene: -; abundance: many; CDR3aa: CASSLGGTTPFYEQYF; CDR3nt: TGTGCCAGCAGCTTAGGCGGCACTACACCGTTCTACGAGCAGTACTTC
j_gene: TRBJ2-7; v_gene: TRBV7-9; d_gene: -; abundance: -; CDR3aa: CASSQVDRLSYEQYF; CDR3nt: TGTGCCAGCAGCCAGGTGGACAGACTTTCCTACGAGCAGTACTTC
j_gene: TRBJ2-1; v_gene: TRBV9; d_gene: -; abundance: -; CDR3aa: CASSSYYGKYNEQFF; CDR3nt: TGTGCCAGCAGCTCCTACTACGGCAAGTACAATGAGCAGTTCTTC
j_gene: TRBJ2-5; v_gene: TRBV6-5; d_gene: -; abundance: -; CDR3aa: CASQSGETQYF; CDR3nt: TGTGCCAGCCAATCAGGGGAGACCCAGTACTTC
j_gene: TRBJ2-1; v_gene: TRBV5-1; d_gene: -; abundance: -; CDR3aa: CASSSGDYNEQFF; CDR3nt: TGCGCCAGCAGCTCTGGAGACTACAATGAGCAGTTCTTC
j_gene: TRBJ2-7; v_gene: TRBV7-3; d_gene: -; abundance: -; CDR3aa: CASSLGAGNEQYF; CDR3nt: TGTGCCAGCAGCTTAGGGGCGGGGAACGAGCAGTACTTC
j_gene: TRBJ2-5; v_gene: TRBV7-8; d_gene: TRBD2; abundance: -; CDR3aa: CATLLGRPGLQQETQYF; CDR3nt: TGTGCCACCCTTCTGGGCCGACCGGGACTACAGCAAGAGACCCAGTACTTC
j_gene: TRBJ2-1; v_gene: TRBV7-2; d_gene: TRBD1; abundance: -; CDR3aa: CASSLGQGESYNEQFF; CDR3nt: TGTGCCAGCAGCTTGGGACAGGGCGAGTCCTACAATGAGCAGTTCTTC
j_gene: TRBJ1-1; v_gene: TRBV9; d_gene: -; abundance: -; CDR3aa: CASSAGGSGLLDTEAFF; CDR3nt: TGTGCCAGCAGCGCGGGGGGCAGCGGGCTTTTGGACACTGAAGCTTTCTTT
j_gene: TRBJ2-5; v_gene: TRBV7-2; d_gene: TRBD2; abundance: -; CDR3aa: CASTPRGGQETQYF; CDR3nt: TGTGCCAGCACCCCGCGCGGGGGCCAAGAGACCCAGTACTTC
j_gene: TRBJ1-2; v_gene: TRBV7-6; d_gene: -; abundance: -; CDR3aa: CASSPGDNYGYTF; CDR3nt: TGTGCCAGCAGTCCCGGGGATAACTATGGCTACACCTTC
j_gene: TRBJ1-2; v_gene: TRBV7-9; d_gene: -; abundance: -; CDR3aa: CASSLARDLSRRGYTF; CDR3nt: TGTGCCAGCAGCTTAGCGCGGGACCTCTCCCGGCGGGGCTACACCTTC
j_gene: TRBJ2-5; v_gene: TRBV2; d_gene: -; abundance: -; CDR3aa: CASSEAWGRLEETQYF; CDR3nt: TGTGCCAGCAGTGAAGCGTGGGGGCGCTTGGAAGAGACCCAGTACTTC
j_gene: TRBJ1-1; v_gene: TRBV15; d_gene: TRBD1; abundance: -; CDR3aa: CATSRPDRGRTEAFF; CDR3nt: TGTGCCACCAGCAGACCCGACAGGGGCAGGACTGAAGCTTTCTTT
j_gene: TRBJ2-1; v_gene: TRBV9; d_gene: -; abundance: -; CDR3aa: CASSVFWAQIPHEQFF; CDR3nt: TGTGCCAGCAGCGTATTTTGGGCCCAAATCCCACATGAGCAGTTCTTC
j_gene: TRBJ1-6; v_gene: TRBV4-3; d_gene: -; abundance: -; CDR3aa: CASSQDREVNSPLHF; CDR3nt: TGCGCCAGCAGCCAAGACAGGGAGGTTAATTCACCCCTCCACTTT
j_gene: TRBJ2-3; v_gene: TRBV7-8; d_gene: -; abundance: -; CDR3aa: CASSFRTESTDTQYF; CDR3nt: TGTGCCAGCAGCTTTAGAACAGAAAGCACAGATACGCAGTATTTT
j_gene: TRBJ2-5; v_gene: TRBV9; d_gene: -; abundance: -; CDR3aa: CASSVGTGSQETQYF; CDR3nt: TGTGCCAGCAGCGTAGGAACGGGGTCACAAGAGACCCAGTACTTC
j_gene: TRBJ2-1; v_gene: TRBV7-9; d_gene: TRBD1; abundance: -; CDR3aa: CASTLRADRDRAYNEQFF; CDR3nt: TGTGCCAGCACCCTAAGAGCCGACCGGGACAGGGCCTACAATGAGCAGTTCTTC
j_gene: TRBJ2-3; v_gene: TRBV6-4; d_gene: TRBD2; abundance: -; CDR3aa: CASSELSGGGTTDTQYF; CDR3nt: TGTGCCAGCAGTGAATTAAGCGGCGGGGGGACCACAGATACGCAGTATTTT
j_gene: TRBJ2-3; v_gene: TRBV10-3; d_gene: TRBD1; abundance: -; CDR3aa: CASGQGTDTQYF; CDR3nt: TGTGCCAGTGGACAGGGAACAGATACGCAGTATTTT
j_gene: TRBJ2-3; v_gene: TRBV5-6; d_gene: -; abundance: -; CDR3aa: CASSLSVSPDTQYF; CDR3nt: TGTGCCAGCAGCTTGTCCGTGAGCCCGGATACGCAGTATTTT
j_gene: TRBJ2-3; v_gene: TRBV27; d_gene: TRBD1; abundance: -; CDR3aa: CASRDRGTDTQYF; CDR3nt: TGTGCCAGTAGGGACAGGGGAACAGATACGCAGTATTTT
j_gene: TRBJ2-7; v_gene: TRBV4-3; d_gene: TRBD2; abundance: -; CDR3aa: CASSQDSTSGASYEQYF; CDR3nt: TGCGCCAGCAGCCAAGATTCAACTAGCGGGGCCTCCTACGAGCAGTACTTC